These 27 T cell receptor beta chains were sequenced from one sample in a study of blood T cell repertoires in COVID-19. Method: immunoSEQ multiplex PCR; TCRdb's copy keeps in-frame clones and lacks some. The data show 200,000 to 300,000 clones, approximately 90% seen once. Sequencing was carried out using peripheral blood. The source of these receptors is a man aged 55 to 70 who had recovered from COVID-19.

This chain uses TRBV19 with TRBJ1-1; perhaps TRBD1 as D (6 bases). Trimming stripped 3 bases from V and 1 base from J, with 15 bases between. Germline loops: CDR1 LNHDA, CDR2 SQIVND (reference sequence). The CDR3 is 16 residues long. CDR3 residues: CASSIIGTLENTEAFF. The CDR3 nucleotides are TGTGCCAGTAGTATTATAGGGACACTAGAGAACACTGAAGCTTTCTTT.

The genes are TRBV5-1 and TRBJ2-3; 12 bases agree with TRBD2. CDR1 is SGHRS and CDR2 is YFSETQ in the germline V gene. V shed 0 bases, J shed 4 bases, and the junction held 6 bases outside the gene matches. This CDR3 has 17 residues. The CDR3 region is CASSLGLAGGQPDTQYF. DNA for the CDR3: TGCGCCAGCAGCTTGGGTCTAGCGGGGGGGCAGCCAGATACGCAGTATTTT.

The V call is TRBV9, the J call TRBJ1-1, with D possibly matching TRBD1 (6 bases). V was pared by 0 bases and J by 0 bases, with 12 bases between. Germline values: CDR1 SGDLS, CDR2 YYNGEE. This CDR3 spans 16 amino acids. The CDR3 nucleotides are TGTGCCAGCAGCGTAGGAGGGCCAGGGGTGAACACTGAAGCTTTCTTT. Its protein is CASSVGGPGVNTEAFF.

The chain is built from TRBV10-3 and TRBJ1-2, with TRBD1 matching over 9 bases. The germline V gene encodes CDR1 ENHRY and CDR2 SYGVKD. The CDR3 contains 13 residues. V lost 2 bases, J lost 8 bases, and 3 bases stayed unmatched. This CDR3 is CAISEDRGGGYTF. DNA of the CDR3: TGTGCCATCAGTGAGGACAGGGGGGGCGGCTACACCTTC.

Note on this clone: The germline gene is not matched at one end of the junction; a read error may be the cause. This CDR3 reads CASSPTRGANTGELFF. The CDR3 coding sequence is TGTGCCAGCAGTCCTACGCGGGGGGCGAATACCGGGGAGCTGTTTTTT. The chain has TRBV11-2 and TRBJ2-2; 8 bases match TRBD2. Looked up from germline, CDR1 is SGHAT and CDR2 is FQNNGV. The CDR3 is made up of 16 amino acids.

The CDR3 sequence: CASTKTRGQGNEQFF. The CDR3 coding sequence is TGTGCCAGCACCAAAACAAGGGGACAGGGGAATGAGCAGTTCTTC. V is TRBV11-2 and J is TRBJ2-1, with 10 nucleotides matching TRBD1. The V segment lost 7 bases and the J segment 7 bases; nucleotides outside the gene matches: 10. Looked up from germline, CDR1 is SGHAT and CDR2 is FQNNGV. The CDR3 consists of 15 residues.

The chain is built from TRBV15 and TRBJ1-1, with 10 bases aligning to TRBD1. Unmatched junction bases numbered 14, after V lost 5 bases and J lost 11 bases. The CDR3 runs 15 residues. Germline assignment: CDR1 LNHNV and CDR2 YYDKDF (reference sequence). The CDR3 is CATSSLPRDRGQAFF. CDR3 DNA: TGTGCCACCAGCTCCCTCCCCCGCGACAGGGGGCAGGCTTTCTTT. The whole variable domain, remainder taken from reference TRBV15 and TRBJ1-1, is DAMVIQNPRYQVTQFGKPVTLSCSQTLNHNVMYWYQQKSSQAPKLLFHYYDKDFNNEADTPDNFQSRRPNTSFCFLDIRSPGLGDTAMYLCATSSLPRDRGQAFFGQGTRLTVV.

The gene calls are TRBV21-1 and TRBJ2-1; TRBD2, the table's D call, was not compared with the DNA. TRBV21-1 is marked as a pseudogene. The length of the CDR3 is 17 residues. The CDR3 reads CASRRPSGDRDYNEQFF. DNA of the CDR3: TGTGCCAGCAGAAGACCCTCGGGGGATAGGGACTACAATGAGCAGTTCTTC.

The chain is built from TRBV6-6 and TRBJ2-7; D is unresolved. There are 16 residues in the CDR3. V was clipped by 5 bases and J by 0 bases, with 17 bases between them. Germline CDR1 is MNHNY and CDR2 is SVGAGI (reference sequence). The CDR3 loop reads CASSRGGATISYEQYF. Written as DNA, the CDR3 is TGTGCCAGCAGTCGAGGCGGCGCCACGATCTCCTACGAGCAGTACTTC.

The chain combines TRBV18 with TRBJ1-5; D unclear. The CDR3 is 13 amino acids. Trimming pared 1 base from V and 5 bases from J, leaving 6 bases between. Germline CDR1 KGHSH, CDR2 LQKENI. In DNA form, the CDR3 reads TGTGCCAGCTCACCACATCATGATCAGCCCCAGCATTTT. It is translated as CASSPHHDQPQHF.

V usage is TRBV11-3 and J usage is TRBJ2-1; D is unclear. Germline V gives CDR1 SGHNT, CDR2 YENEEA. The CDR3 sequence is 12 residues long. Deletions cut 5 bases from V and 6 bases from J, with 8 bases between. CDR3 coding DNA: TGTGCCAGCAGCCTCCTGTCCAATGAGCAGTTCTTC. Its protein product is CASSLLSNEQFF.

Remarks on this clone: Different DNA sequences within this sample yield the same CDR3. V is TRBV2 and J is TRBJ1-2; TRBD1 might be the D (5 bases). Per the germline V gene, CDR1 is SNHLY and CDR2 is FYNNEI. The V end lost 4 bases, the J end lost 0 bases, and 9 bases lay between the germline ends. This CDR3 contains 14 residues. The CDR3 nucleotides read TGTGCCAGCAGTGGGGGCAGGTCTAACTATGGCTACACCTTC. Its translation: CASSGGRSNYGYTF.

This chain uses TRBV27 with TRBJ2-7; a possible D gene is TRBD1 (5 bases). With 3 bases removed from V and 3 bases from J, the gap between germline ends came to 24 bases. Germline V gives CDR1 MNHEY, CDR2 SMNVEV (reference sequence). The CDR3 sequence is 18 residues long. CDR3 in amino acids: CASSLLGYRFAGFYEQYV. CDR3 nucleotides: TGTGCCAGCAGTTTGTTGGGATACAGGTTTGCAGGATTCTACGAGCAGTACGTC.

The chain has TRBV2 and TRBJ1-4; possibly TRBD1 for D (6 bases). Per germline, CDR1 SNHLY and CDR2 FYNNEI. The CDR3 is made up of 13 amino acids. V shed 6 bases and J shed 7 bases, with 12 bases lying between them. CDR3 DNA: TGTGCCAGCAGGGGACATGGGGCTGAAAAACTGTTTTTT. Its protein product is CASRGHGAEKLFF. Filled out from reference TRBV2 and TRBJ1-4, the complete variable domain reads EPEVTQTPSHQVTQMGQEVILRCVPISNHLYFYWYRQILGQKVEFLVSFYNNEISEKSEIFDDQFSVERPDGSNFTLKIRSTKLEDSAMYFCASRGHGAEKLFFGSGTQLSVL.

The chain couples TRBV6-5 to TRBJ1-2; 9 nucleotides match TRBD1. V gave up 0 bases and J gave up 8 bases; unmatched junction bases: 4. This CDR3 has 14 residues. In germline, CDR1 is MNHEY, CDR2 SVGAGI. The CDR3 DNA sequence: TGTGCCAGCAGTTACTCTACAACAGGGGGCGGCTACACCTTC. Translating gives CASSYSTTGGGYTF.

About this clone itself: In the same sample, other DNA sequences code for this CDR3. The V gene is TRBV19, the J gene TRBJ1-5; no clear D. The CDR3 totals 13 residues. Between the trimmed V and J ends, which lost 2 bases and 4 bases, there was a span of 6 bases. Germline assignment: CDR1 LNHDA and CDR2 SQIVND (reference sequence). DNA of the CDR3: TGTGCCAGTAGTATAACAGAAAATCAGCCCCAGCATTTT. Protein product: CASSITENQPQHF.

This chain links TRBV11-2 with TRBJ2-2; TRBD2 might be the D (5 bases). The CDR3 is 14 residues long. Trimming took off 0 bases at V and 6 bases at J, with 8 bases between the two ends. Germline V lookup: CDR1 SGHAT, CDR2 FQNNGV. In DNA, the CDR3 is TGTGCCAGCAGCTTAGATCGGGAACCCGGGGAGCTGTTTTTT. This sequence encodes CASSLDREPGELFF. Using reference TRBV11-2 and TRBJ2-2 for the parts outside the CDR3, the full variable domain is EAGVAQSPRYKIIEKRQSVAFWCNPISGHATLYWYQQILGQGPKLLIQFQNNGVVDDSQLPKDRFSAERLKGVDSTLKIQPAKLEDSAVYLCASSLDREPGELFFGEGSRLTVL.

This clone was seen more than once but under ten times. The rearrangement links TRBV5-6 to TRBJ1-2; 10 bases are shared with TRBD1. Germline CDR1 SGHDT, CDR2 YYEEEE. V lost 3 bases and J lost 6; bases outside the gene matches: 5. There are 14 residues in the CDR3. This chain's CDR3 is CASSSIGQGDGYTF. The CDR3 DNA sequence: TGTGCCAGCAGCTCTATCGGACAGGGGGATGGCTACACCTTC.

This chain joins TRBV2 and TRBJ2-2; 7 bases fit TRBD1. In germline, CDR1 is SNHLY, CDR2 FYNNEI. CDR3 length equals 15 residues. Losses at the gene ends were 5 bases for V and 4 bases for J; bases not matched to a gene: 7. The CDR3 loop is CASSKTGAGTGELFF. The CDR3 DNA reads TGTGCCAGCAGTAAAACAGGGGCGGGCACCGGGGAGCTGTTTTTT.

This chain joins TRBV5-6 and TRBJ2-7; maybe TRBD1 (6 bases). The CDR3 contains 14 residues. V was pared by 1 base and J by 2 bases, with 10 bases between. The germline gives CDR1 SGHDT, CDR2 YYEEEE. This chain's CDR3 is CASSLLGTTYEQYV. The CDR3, as DNA: TGTGCCAGCAGCTTGTTGGGGACAACCTACGAGCAGTACGTC.

The chain has TRBV24-1 and TRBJ2-2; the D gene is possibly TRBD2 (5 bases). V lost 6 bases, J lost 1 base, and 17 bases lay in between. There are 17 residues in the CDR3. Germline CDR1 is KGHDR and CDR2 is SFDVKD. CDR3 amino acids: CATSPLGAGWNTGELFF. CDR3 in DNA: TGTGCCACCAGTCCCCTAGGCGCGGGTTGGAACACCGGGGAGCTGTTTTTT.

This clone was observed a few times. The gene calls are TRBV6-4 and TRBJ1-5; TRBD1 might be the D (5 bases). The CDR3 covers 13 residues. Trimming pared 6 bases from V and 2 bases from J, leaving 8 bases between. The germline CDR1 and CDR2 sequences are MRHNA and SNTAGT. CDR3 nucleotides: TGTGCCAGCAGCATGACAGGCAATCAGCCCCAGCATTTT. Translation gives CASSMTGNQPQHF.

The genes are TRBV9 and TRBJ2-3; D remains ambiguous. Germline V CDR1 and CDR2: SGDLS, YYNGEE. The CDR3 is made up of 12 amino acids. Deletions cut 3 bases from V and 4 bases from J, with 6 bases between. The DNA for the CDR3 is TGTGCCAGCAGCGCGGTGGCAGATACGCAGTATTTT. Translating gives CASSAVADTQYF.

This clone has just one count. This chain uses TRBV12-2 with TRBJ2-6; TRBD2, the D gene given by the table, was not confirmed from the DNA. TRBV12-2 has pseudogene status. CDR3 length: 16 residues. CDR3 in amino acids: CASPGGGTSGANVLTF. In DNA form, the CDR3 reads TGTGCAAGTCCCGGGGGGGGAACCTCTGGGGCCAACGTCCTGACTTTC.

CDR3 in amino acids: CASSQDRQAPEQYF. CDR3 in DNA: TGTGCCAGCAGCCAAGATCGACAGGCCCCCGAGCAGTACTTC. The V call is TRBV4-2, the J call TRBJ2-7, with D possibly matching TRBD1 (6 bases). Germline CDR1 is LGHNA and CDR2 is YNFKEQ. The CDR3 totals 14 residues. V gave up 0 bases and J gave up 6 bases, with 12 bases separating them.

This chain links TRBV28 with TRBJ2-2; D not resolved. The V gene lost 6 bases and the J gene lost 6 bases, with 11 bases spanning the gap. Looked up from germline, CDR1 is MDHEN and CDR2 is SYDVKM. The CDR3 extends over 13 amino acids. CDR3 coding DNA: TGTGCCAGCAGCCTTCGTATTCCCGGGGAGCTGTTTTTT. Protein: CASSLRIPGELFF.

This clone was detected only once. The rearrangement uses TRBV15 and TRBJ2-3; 10 nucleotides line up with TRBD2. Germline V gene sequence: CDR1 LNHNV, CDR2 YYDKDF (reference sequence). The CDR3 consists of 16 residues. V shed 0 bases, J shed 4 bases, and the junction held 4 bases outside the gene matches. DNA for the CDR3: TGTGCCACCAGCAGAGATCAAACTAGCGGGGCAGATACGCAGTATTTT. It codes for CATSRDQTSGADTQYF.